Ten or more counts support the clone carrying this T cell receptor (beta chain). Its antigen remains unidentified. The sample comes from a study of spatial heterogeneity in lung cancer. Study outcomes and limitations: Whereas they appeared in blood less at follow-up, ubiquitous expanded tumor TCRs appeared there more at resection.

The study tagged each TCR cDNA molecule with a unique molecular identifier. Each CDR3 protein gets one entry after TCRdb re-called the 5' RACE reads with MiXCR. The sample shows approximately 52,000 distinct CDR3 sequences, approximately 5% of them seen only once. The V end was cut by 1 base, the J end by 0 bases, with 13 bases between. There are 18 residues in the CDR3. The germline V gene encodes CDR1 LGHNA and CDR2 YNFKEQ. The time point is: sample taken at primary tumor resection. The approximately 69 donors had untreated early-stage non-small cell lung cancer. Extraction of whole RNA from tumor, nontumor lung or frozen PBMC preceded unsorted sequencing.

This TCR derives from a male donor with early-stage non-small cell lung cancer. V is TRBV4-2 and J is TRBJ1-6; D remains unclear. The sample here was PBMCs, taken at surgery. The CDR3 region is CASSQVLGRNSYNSPLHF. The CDR3 DNA sequence: TGTGCCAGCAGCCAAGTGTTAGGACGTAACTCCTATAATTCACCCCTCCACTTT.